This TCR beta chain was profiled in a study of blood T cell repertoires in COVID-19. Study-wide background: Sources were T cells, B-cell-depleted T cells, or PBMCs; the material itself was cDNA or gDNA.

This clone appeared once. The germline V gene has CDR1 LNHDA and CDR2 SQIVND (reference sequence). CDR3 size: 15 residues. V was cut by 6 bases and J by 4 bases, with 16 bases left in between. In the authors' workflow: It was from reference gene primer amplification that nucleated cell counts were estimated. Repertoires were generated with immunoSEQ multiplex PCR, while TCRdb's copy carries only in-frame clones and drops some. The V and J calls and clone size are taken from that table; D and trimming were inferred from the DNA. The sample holds 150,000 or so clones, about nine tenths seen once. This sequence originates from a woman in her 70s with acute or convalescent COVID-19. Input material: peripheral blood. The J gene is TRBJ2-1, the V gene TRBV19; tentative D call: TRBD1 (6 bases). In DNA, the CDR3 is TGTGCCAGTAGCCCACTCAGGGGTCTATACAATGAGCAGTTCTTC. Protein: CASSPLRGLYNEQFF.